This TCR beta chain was observed in a study of T cell repertoires in ileal Crohn's disease. Study at large: Operated complications were stricturing disease (roughly 60%) and penetrating disease (approximately 39%). Study-level findings and limits: Active smokers at surgery had more clonal expansions than non-smokers.

In regard to this clone: Antigen unknown.

CDR3 length equals 13 residues. The germline CDR1 and CDR2 sequences are SGHNT and YYREEE (reference sequence). The V end lost 0 bases, the J end lost 12 bases, and 13 bases lay between the germline ends. TCRB immunosequencing input was roughly 500 nanograms of biopsy DNA per sample. Clones were read by immunoSEQ multiplex PCR, and TCRdb kept only the in-frame ones, dropping some. The sample holds 16,000 or so clones, less than 85% seen once. The receptor's source is an adult with Crohn's disease. Sequenced material: ileal tissue. V usage is TRBV5-4 and J usage is TRBJ2-1; unclear D gene. Written as DNA, the CDR3 is TGTGCCAGCAGCTTGGAGCAGGCGAAAGGGCAGTTCTTC. This sequence encodes CASSLEQAKGQFF.